Below are 32 T cell receptor beta chains sequenced from a single sample in a study of blood T cells in healthy people across ages. Sample-barcoded 5' priming and a J-beta primer mix drove a second PCR of 7 to 11 cycles. TCRdb re-called the 5' RACE reads through MiXCR, storing one row per CDR3 protein. Of about 1.1 million distinct CDR3 sequences in the sample, 30% to 40% were seen once. Sequencing was done on a sample of blood. These TCRs come from a man aged 18 to 29 in good health.

The chain is built from TRBV10-3 and TRBJ1-1, with a weak D call TRBD1 (6 bases). The CDR3 sequence is 13 residues long. Germline CDR1 reads ENHRY; CDR2 reads SYGVKD. V lost 10 bases and J lost 0, with 12 bases in between. The CDR3 region has the DNA TGTGCCACCCTACAGGGAATGAACACTGAAGCTTTCTTT. Amino acid sequence: CATLQGMNTEAFF.

This clonotype was seen a single time. A much larger clone sits a single nucleotide away, making a read error possible. The rearrangement uses TRBV4-2 and TRBJ1-4, with no clear D. Germline V gene lookup returns CDR1 LGHNA and CDR2 YNFKEQ. V lost 0 bases to trimming and J lost 8 bases, with 13 bases between them. The CDR3 is 15 residues long. The chain's CDR3 is CASSQEAGAAEKLFF. The CDR3 DNA reads as TGTGCCAGCAGCCAAGAAGCCGGAGCAGCCGAAAAACTGTTTTTT.

The sample holds a few counts of this clonotype. This chain uses TRBV6-1 with TRBJ1-5; a possible D gene is TRBD1 (5 bases). From germline, CDR1 is MNHNS and CDR2 SASEGT. The CDR3 covers 17 residues. V lost 6 bases and J 1 base, leaving 19 bases between the germline ends. The CDR3 loop reads CASSHRAGSGSNQPQHF. As DNA, the CDR3 is TGTGCCAGCAGCCACCGAGCAGGGAGTGGAAGCAATCAGCCCCAGCATTTT.

The rearrangement uses TRBV6-5 and TRBJ1-2; D call uncertain. Trimming cost V 7 bases and J 8 bases, with 14 bases left between them. CDR3 length equals 12 residues. Germline V CDR1 and CDR2: MNHEY, SVGAGI. The CDR3 is CASIYDWQGYTF. In nucleotides, the CDR3 is TGTGCCAGCATTTATGATTGGCAAGGCTACACCTTC.

V and J are TRBV5-1 and TRBJ2-5; D gene uncertain. CDR1 is SGHRS and CDR2 is YFSETQ in the germline V gene. The CDR3 spans 14 residues. V lost 0 bases to trimming and J lost 1 base, with 7 bases between them. The CDR3 DNA is TGCGCCAGCAGCTTGGGGTACAGCCAAGAGACCCAGTACTTC. Translating it yields CASSLGYSQETQYF.

V gene TRBV4-3 combines with J gene TRBJ2-2; no clear D gene. Germline CDR1 and CDR2: LGHNA and YSLEER. This CDR3 comprises 17 residues. Between the trimmed V and J ends, which lost 2 bases and 9 bases, there was a span of 22 bases. The CDR3 DNA reads as TGCGCCAGCAGCCAATCCGTTATTTCGGTGCAGACCCGGGAGCTGTTTTTT. Translating it yields CASSQSVISVQTRELFF.

The chain recombines TRBV3-1 with TRBJ1-4; D gene unclear. The CDR3 has 15 amino acids. Looked up from germline, CDR1 is LGHDT and CDR2 is YNNKEL (reference sequence). V lost 0 bases and J lost 8, with 13 bases in between. The CDR3 here is CASSQEGRAREKLFF. The CDR3 DNA follows: TGTGCCAGCAGCCAAGAAGGTCGGGCTCGAGAAAAACTGTTTTTT.

This clonotype was detected only a few times. This chain uses TRBV21-1 with TRBJ1-4; the table assigns TRBD1, which was not confirmed against the DNA. TRBV21-1 is an annotated pseudogene. The CDR3 totals 14 residues. The CDR3 sequence: CASIPGVRGEKLFF. The CDR3 DNA is TGTGCCAGCATCCCGGGGGTTCGGGGTGAAAAACTGTTTTTT.

The chain combines TRBV20-1 with TRBJ2-3; 14 bases fit TRBD2. The CDR3 has 18 residues. The J segment lost 2 bases and the V segment lost 2 bases, leaving 9 bases of the junction unmatched. Germline V gene sequence: CDR1 DFQATT, CDR2 SNEGSKA (reference sequence). The CDR3 here is CSARPLRTSGGHTDTQYF. DNA of the CDR3: TGCAGTGCTAGACCACTCCGGACTAGCGGGGGGCACACAGATACGCAGTATTTT.

The V call is TRBV12-3 or TRBV12-4, the J call TRBJ2-1; 7 positions match TRBD2. CDR3 length: 14 amino acids. The V gene end was trimmed by 6 bases and the J gene end by 4 bases; junction bases not matched to a gene: 6. CDR3: CASRVGGSYNEQFF. The DNA of the CDR3 is TGTGCCAGCAGAGTCGGGGGGTCATACAATGAGCAGTTCTTC.

V usage is TRBV6-6 and J usage is TRBJ1-5, with D maybe TRBD1 (5 bases). The CDR3 contains 15 residues. Germline V gene sequence: CDR1 MNHNY, CDR2 SVGAGI (reference sequence). V was shortened by 7 bases and J by 4 bases, with 17 bases between the two germline ends. The CDR3 reads CASTSVGEGNQPQHF. CDR3 sequence (DNA): TGTGCCAGCACCTCGGTCGGGGAGGGGAATCAGCCCCAGCATTTT.

This clonotype was detected only once. Just one base apart from a much larger clone, this may be a read error. The V call is TRBV20-1, the J call TRBJ2-5, with D perhaps matching TRBD1 or TRBD2 (5 bases each). The CDR3 is 16 amino acids. Germline assignment: CDR1 DFQATT and CDR2 SNEGSKA (reference sequence). Trimming pared 4 bases from V and 1 base from J, leaving 19 bases between. The CDR3 reads CSATPDGNGAQETQYF. The CDR3 bases are TGCAGTGCTACCCCGGACGGAAACGGGGCCCAAGAGACCCAGTACTTC.

The V gene is TRBV12-3 or TRBV12-4, the J gene TRBJ2-2; D is uncertain. This CDR3 region has 15 residues. Trimming pared 6 bases from V and 2 bases from J, leaving 13 bases between. In DNA form, the CDR3 reads TGTGCCAGCAGCTTGGCCCAGGTTAACACCGGGGAGCTGTTTTTT. Its translation is CASSLAQVNTGELFF.

A few counts support this clonotype. The V and J genes are TRBV18 and TRBJ2-3; D not resolved. V dropped 0 bases and J dropped 4 bases, with 5 bases sitting between them. This CDR3 has 13 amino acids. The germline gives CDR1 KGHSH, CDR2 LQKENI. CDR3 region: CASSPPTPDTQYF. The CDR3 DNA sequence: TGTGCCAGCTCACCACCGACCCCAGATACGCAGTATTTT. Full variable domain (outside the CDR3, taken from reference TRBV18 and TRBJ2-3): NAGVMQNPRHLVRRRGQEARLRCSPMKGHSHVYWYRQLPEEGLKFMVYLQKENIIDESGMPKERFSAEFPKEGPSILRIQQVVRGDSAAYFCASSPPTPDTQYFGPGTRLTVL.

J is TRBJ1-1 and V is TRBV5-1; 9 nucleotides agree with TRBD1. This CDR3 has 15 amino acids. With 7 bases clipped from V and 1 base from J, the junction kept 8 bases outside the gene matches. Germline CDR1 is SGHRS and CDR2 is YFSETQ. The CDR3 region has the DNA TGCGCCAGCGGCACGGGACAGGGTAAGAACACTGAAGCTTTCTTT. This gives the protein CASGTGQGKNTEAFF.

The rearrangement uses TRBV4-3 and TRBJ1-4, with a possible D match to TRBD1 (5 bases). V lost 4 bases to trimming and J lost 1 base, with 10 bases between them. This CDR3 is built from 15 residues. CDR1 and CDR2 from the germline V gene are LGHNA and YSLEER. The CDR3 reads CASSPVRGTNEKLFF. In DNA, the CDR3 is TGCGCCAGCAGCCCCGTAAGGGGAACTAATGAAAAACTGTTTTTT.

The gene calls are TRBV6-6 and TRBJ1-1; no clear D gene. The CDR3 runs 13 residues. The germline V and J ends were trimmed by 7 bases and 4 bases, with 13 bases remaining between them. Germline V gene sequence: CDR1 MNHNY, CDR2 SVGAGI (reference sequence). In nucleotides, the CDR3 is TGTGCCAGCACTTTTGGGGAGTCCACTGAAGCTTTCTTT. Translated: CASTFGESTEAFF.

This chain links TRBV20-1 with TRBJ1-5; tentatively, D is TRBD1 (5 bases). The CDR3 is 14 residues long. Germline V gene data show CDR1 as DFQATT and CDR2 as SNEGSKA (reference sequence). V lost 3 bases and J lost 5, with 14 bases in between. CDR3 loop: CSARRPGTDQPQHF. CDR3 DNA sequence: TGCAGTGCTAGGAGGCCAGGGACCGATCAGCCCCAGCATTTT.

This clonotype was detected only a few times. The chain uses TRBV2 and TRBJ2-7; no clear D. Germline loops: CDR1 SNHLY, CDR2 FYNNEI. V was clipped by 0 bases and J by 3 bases, with 18 bases between them. The CDR3 spans 17 residues. This CDR3 reads CASSEAGGISWIYEQYF. The CDR3 nucleotides are TGTGCCAGCAGTGAAGCCGGTGGGATCTCCTGGATCTACGAGCAGTACTTC.

This clonotype has a handful of counts. The chain uses TRBV27 and TRBJ1-4, with D possibly matching TRBD1 (5 bases). The ends were cut back, 6 bases at V and 7 bases at J, with 18 bases in the middle. CDR3 length: 15 amino acids. Germline loops: CDR1 MNHEY, CDR2 SMNVEV (reference sequence). In nucleotides, the CDR3 is TGTGCCAGCAGCTTCTCAGGGAGGTTGCTTGAAAAACTGTTTTTT. It translates to CASSFSGRLLEKLFF.

The chain uses TRBV11-2 and TRBJ2-7, with D possibly TRBD1 on 6 matching bases. Looked up from germline, CDR1 is SGHAT and CDR2 is FQNNGV. V gave up 2 bases and J gave up 7 bases, with 18 bases separating them. This CDR3 is 15 amino acids long. The CDR3 loop reads CASSLSRGTYNEQYF. The CDR3 DNA follows: TGTGCCAGCAGCTTATCAAGGGGGACCTACAATGAGCAGTACTTC. The full variable domain, its missing parts supplied by reference TRBV11-2 and TRBJ2-7, is EAGVAQSPRYKIIEKRQSVAFWCNPISGHATLYWYQQILGQGPKLLIQFQNNGVVDDSQLPKDRFSAERLKGVDSTLKIQPAKLEDSAVYLCASSLSRGTYNEQYFGPGTRLTVT.

The chain recombines TRBV7-2 with TRBJ2-7; D may be TRBD2 (5 bases). The DNA end is more similar to TRBJ2-5, so the J call may be wrong. The CDR3 has 14 amino acids. Germline assignment: CDR1 SGHTA and CDR2 FQGNSA. CDR3 coding DNA: TGTGCCAGCAGCCCCAGCGGTTCTAAAGAGACCCAGTACTTC. This sequence encodes CASSPSGSKETQYF.

This clonotype was found many times. CDR3 DNA: TGTGCCAGCAGTTTATCCGGGGCTTATGGCTACACCTTC. It is translated as CASSLSGAYGYTF. The chain recombines TRBV5-5 with TRBJ1-2; tentative D call: TRBD1 (5 bases). Looked up from germline, CDR1 is SGHKS and CDR2 is YYEKEE (reference sequence). The ends were cut back, 5 bases at V and 5 bases at J, with 13 bases in the middle. This CDR3 is built from 13 residues.

The chain uses TRBV20-1 and TRBJ2-1; tentatively, D is TRBD1 (5 bases). Germline V gives CDR1 DFQATT, CDR2 SNEGSKA (reference sequence). This CDR3 is built from 15 residues. V lost 0 bases and J lost 4, with 13 bases in between. This chain's CDR3 is CSARDAGKGYNEQFF. CDR3 in DNA: TGCAGTGCTAGAGATGCAGGGAAGGGGTACAATGAGCAGTTCTTC.

This clonotype has a handful of counts. V usage is TRBV3-1 and J usage is TRBJ1-2; 9 nucleotides agree with TRBD1. With 7 bases clipped from V and 10 bases from J, the junction kept 7 bases outside the gene matches. Germline CDR1 and CDR2: LGHDT and YNNKEL (reference sequence). The length of the CDR3 is 12 residues. The CDR3 DNA reads TGTGCCAGCAAGGGACAGGGATACGACTACACCTTC. Translated: CASKGQGYDYTF.

This clonotype was found many times. J is TRBJ2-1 and V is TRBV29-1, with TRBD2 matching 9 bases. J lost 9 bases, V lost 1 base, and 10 bases had no gene match. Germline values: CDR1 SQVTM, CDR2 ANQGSEA. CDR3 length equals 15 residues. CDR3 sequence: CSVEVLAGPGGEQFF. The DNA of the CDR3 is TGCAGCGTTGAAGTTCTAGCGGGGCCAGGGGGTGAGCAGTTCTTC.

V is TRBV11-2 and J is TRBJ1-2, with no clear D. V was cut by 5 bases and J by 5 bases, with 12 bases left in between. This CDR3 has 13 amino acids. Germline values: CDR1 SGHAT, CDR2 FQNNGV. The CDR3 bases are TGTGCCAGCAGCCTCCGCAGTCTTTATGGCTACACCTTC. This gives the protein CASSLRSLYGYTF.

This chain connects TRBV20-1 to TRBJ1-2; no reliable D call. Trimming removed 0 bases from V and 1 base from J, with 9 bases in between. CDR1 DFQATT and CDR2 SNEGSKA come from the germline V gene (reference sequence). The CDR3 totals 14 residues. The CDR3 coding sequence is TGCAGTGCTAGAGATTCAGCGGGTAACTATGGCTACACCTTC. As protein: CSARDSAGNYGYTF.

In this sample, this clonotype turned up a few times. This chain connects TRBV6-2 or TRBV6-3 to TRBJ1-1, with D hard to call. The CDR3 runs 15 residues. Trimming removed 2 bases from V and 5 bases from J, with 15 bases in between. Germline loops: CDR1 MNHEY, CDR2 SVGEGT. CDR3 in DNA: TGTGCCAGCAGTTACGGCGGGGTCGTTACGACTGAAGCTTTCTTT. Protein product: CASSYGGVVTTEAFF.

V and J are TRBV10-3 and TRBJ1-2; the match to TRBD1 covers 8 bases. This CDR3 has 15 residues. The germline CDR1 and CDR2 sequences are ENHRY and SYGVKD. Losses at the gene ends were 0 bases for V and 7 bases for J; bases not matched to a gene: 7. CDR3 bases: TGTGCCATCAGTGAGTCGGGGCAGGGGGCGCCTGGCTACACCTTC. It translates to CAISESGQGAPGYTF.

This clonotype was counted a few times. The chain carries TRBV6-2 or TRBV6-3 and TRBJ1-2; 8 positions match TRBD1. V trimming: 5 bases; J trimming: 13 bases; junction bases outside the gene matches: 6. Germline CDR1 reads MNHEY; CDR2 reads SVGEGT. The CDR3 is 11 amino acids. CDR3 protein: CASSPGQGATF. CDR3 bases: TGTGCCAGCAGTCCCGGACAGGGAGCCACCTTC.

This clonotype was counted a few times. The chain links TRBV12-3 or TRBV12-4 to TRBJ2-7, with 8 bases that match TRBD1. The V gene end was trimmed by 7 bases and the J gene end by 1 base; junction bases not matched to a gene: 9. The CDR3 spans 15 residues. The DNA of the CDR3 is TGTGCCAGCACAGGTGGACAGGGACAGTCCTACGAGCAGTACTTC. Its translation: CASTGGQGQSYEQYF.